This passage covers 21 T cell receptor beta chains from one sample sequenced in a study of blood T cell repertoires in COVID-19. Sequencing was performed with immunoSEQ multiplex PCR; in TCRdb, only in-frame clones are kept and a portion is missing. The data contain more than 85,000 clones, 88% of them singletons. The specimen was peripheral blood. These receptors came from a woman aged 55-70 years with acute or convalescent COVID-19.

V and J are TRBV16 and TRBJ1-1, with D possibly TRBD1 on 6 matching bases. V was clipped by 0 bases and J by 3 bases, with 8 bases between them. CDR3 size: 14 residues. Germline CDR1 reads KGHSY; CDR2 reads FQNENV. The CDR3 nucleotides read TGTGCCAGCAGCCAATCGAGGGGGTACACTGAAGCTTTCTTT. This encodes CASSQSRGYTEAFF.

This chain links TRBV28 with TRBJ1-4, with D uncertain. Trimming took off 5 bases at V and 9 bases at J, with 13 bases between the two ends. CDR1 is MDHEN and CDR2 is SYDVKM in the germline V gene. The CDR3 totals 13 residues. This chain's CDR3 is CASSLPVAQKLFF. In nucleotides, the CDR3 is TGTGCCAGCAGTCTTCCAGTCGCCCAAAAACTGTTTTTT.

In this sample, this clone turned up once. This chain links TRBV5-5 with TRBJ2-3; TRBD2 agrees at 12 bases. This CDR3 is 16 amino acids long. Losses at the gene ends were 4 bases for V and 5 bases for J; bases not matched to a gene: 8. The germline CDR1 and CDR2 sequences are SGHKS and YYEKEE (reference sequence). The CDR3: CASSPSGRAGGDTQYF. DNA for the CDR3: TGTGCCAGCAGCCCTAGCGGGAGGGCCGGGGGAGATACGCAGTATTTT.

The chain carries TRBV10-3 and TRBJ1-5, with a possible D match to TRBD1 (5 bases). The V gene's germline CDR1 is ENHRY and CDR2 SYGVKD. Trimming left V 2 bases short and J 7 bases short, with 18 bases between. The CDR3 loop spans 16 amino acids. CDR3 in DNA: TGTGCCATCAGTGAGGGCACTCTTGGGGGAGGACAGCCCCAGCATTTT. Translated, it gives CAISEGTLGGGQPQHF.

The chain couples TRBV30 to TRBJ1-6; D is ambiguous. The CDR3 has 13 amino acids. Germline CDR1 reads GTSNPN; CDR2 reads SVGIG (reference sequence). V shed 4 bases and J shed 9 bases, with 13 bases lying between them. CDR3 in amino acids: CAWKEAGSSPLHF. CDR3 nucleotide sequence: TGTGCCTGGAAGGAGGCCGGGAGTTCACCCCTCCACTTT.

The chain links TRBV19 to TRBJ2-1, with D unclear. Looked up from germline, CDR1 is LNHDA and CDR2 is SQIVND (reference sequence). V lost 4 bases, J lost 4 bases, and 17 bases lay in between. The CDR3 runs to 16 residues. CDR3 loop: CASSKPPQYTYNEQFF. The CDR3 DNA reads TGTGCCAGTAGTAAACCACCCCAGTATACATACAATGAGCAGTTCTTC.

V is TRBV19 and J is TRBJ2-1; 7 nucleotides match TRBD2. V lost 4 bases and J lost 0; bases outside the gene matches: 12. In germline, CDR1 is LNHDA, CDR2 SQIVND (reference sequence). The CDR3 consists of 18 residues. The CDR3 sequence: CASSNKRLAASSYNEQFF. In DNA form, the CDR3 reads TGTGCCAGTAGTAACAAAAGACTAGCCGCCAGCTCCTACAATGAGCAGTTCTTC.

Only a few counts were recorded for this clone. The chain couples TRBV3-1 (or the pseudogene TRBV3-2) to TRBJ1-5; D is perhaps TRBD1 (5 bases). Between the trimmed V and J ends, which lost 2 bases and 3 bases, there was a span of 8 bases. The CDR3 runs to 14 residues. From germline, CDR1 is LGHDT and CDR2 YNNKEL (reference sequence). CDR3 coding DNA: TGTGCCAGCAGCCAACAGGGTTCCAATCAGCCCCAGCATTTT. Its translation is CASSQQGSNQPQHF.

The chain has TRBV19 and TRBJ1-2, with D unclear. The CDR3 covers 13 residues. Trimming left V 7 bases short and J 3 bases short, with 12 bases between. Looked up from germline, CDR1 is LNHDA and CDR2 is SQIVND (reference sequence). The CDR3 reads CASINRGDYGYTF. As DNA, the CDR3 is TGTGCCAGTATAAACCGGGGAGACTATGGCTACACCTTC.

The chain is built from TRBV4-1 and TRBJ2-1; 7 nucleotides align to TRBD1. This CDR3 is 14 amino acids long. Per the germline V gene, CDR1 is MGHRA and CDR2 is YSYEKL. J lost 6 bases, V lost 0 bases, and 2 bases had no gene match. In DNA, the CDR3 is TGCGCCAGCAGCCAAGAGGGACAGATCAATGAGCAGTTCTTC. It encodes CASSQEGQINEQFF.

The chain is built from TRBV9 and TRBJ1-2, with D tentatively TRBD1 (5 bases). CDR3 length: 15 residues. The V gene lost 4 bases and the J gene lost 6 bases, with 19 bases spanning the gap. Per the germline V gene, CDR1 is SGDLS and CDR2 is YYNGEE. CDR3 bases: TGTGCCAGCAGCCCCTTGGACAATTTGCTAAATGGCTACACCTTC. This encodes CASSPLDNLLNGYTF. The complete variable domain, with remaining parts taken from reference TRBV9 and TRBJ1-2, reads DSGVTQTPKHLITATGQRVTLRCSPRSGDLSVYWYQQSLDQGLQFLIQYYNGEERAKGNILERFSAQQFPDLHSELNLSSLELGDSALYFCASSPLDNLLNGYTFGSGTRLTVV.

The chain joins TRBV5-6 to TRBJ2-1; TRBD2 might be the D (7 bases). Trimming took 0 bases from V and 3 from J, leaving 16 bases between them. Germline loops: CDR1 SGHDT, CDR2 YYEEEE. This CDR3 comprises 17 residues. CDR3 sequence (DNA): TGTGCCAGCAGCTTGGCCCGGGGGGCTAAATACTACAATGAGCAGTTCTTC. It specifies CASSLARGAKYYNEQFF. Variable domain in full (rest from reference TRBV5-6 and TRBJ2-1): DAGVTQSPTHLIKTRGQQVTLRCSPKSGHDTVSWYQQALGQGPQFIFQYYEEEERQRGNFPDRFSGHQFPNYSSELNVNALLLGDSALYLCASSLARGAKYYNEQFFGPGTRLTVL.

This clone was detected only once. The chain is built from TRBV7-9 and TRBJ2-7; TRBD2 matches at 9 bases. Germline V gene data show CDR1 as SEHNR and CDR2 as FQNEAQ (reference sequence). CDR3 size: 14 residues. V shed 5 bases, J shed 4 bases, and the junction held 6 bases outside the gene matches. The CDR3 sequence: CASSPRGRAYEQYF. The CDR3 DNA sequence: TGTGCCAGCAGCCCCCGCGGGAGGGCTTACGAGCAGTACTTC.

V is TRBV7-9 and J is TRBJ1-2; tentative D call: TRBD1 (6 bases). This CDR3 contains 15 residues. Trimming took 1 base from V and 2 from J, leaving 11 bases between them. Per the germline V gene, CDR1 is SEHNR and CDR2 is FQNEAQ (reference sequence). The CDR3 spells CASSLGGTPNYGYTF. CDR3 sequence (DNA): TGTGCCAGCAGCTTAGGGGGGACACCCAACTATGGCTACACCTTC.

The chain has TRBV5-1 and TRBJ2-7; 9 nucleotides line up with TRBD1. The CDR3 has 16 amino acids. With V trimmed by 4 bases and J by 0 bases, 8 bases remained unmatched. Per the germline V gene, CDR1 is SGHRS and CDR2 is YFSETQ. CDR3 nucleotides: TGCGCCAGCAGCCCACGAGGGGGACAGGGCTCCTACGAGCAGTACTTC. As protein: CASSPRGGQGSYEQYF.

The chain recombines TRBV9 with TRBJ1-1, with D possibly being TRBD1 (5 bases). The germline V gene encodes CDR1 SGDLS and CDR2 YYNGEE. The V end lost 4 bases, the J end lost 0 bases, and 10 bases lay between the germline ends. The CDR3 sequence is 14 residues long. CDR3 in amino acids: CASSSGSLNTEAFF. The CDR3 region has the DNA TGTGCCAGCAGCTCAGGGTCCCTGAACACTGAAGCTTTCTTT.

The CDR3 DNA sequence: TGTGCCAGCAGCTTAGGGGGGACTAGGCCTAGCACAGATACGCAGTATTTT. Its translation: CASSLGGTRPSTDTQYF. The V call is TRBV11-2, the J call TRBJ2-3; 8 bases align to TRBD2. The V gene end was trimmed by 1 base and the J gene end by 0 bases; junction bases not matched to a gene: 6. The CDR3 extends over 17 amino acids. Germline values: CDR1 SGHAT, CDR2 FQNNGV.

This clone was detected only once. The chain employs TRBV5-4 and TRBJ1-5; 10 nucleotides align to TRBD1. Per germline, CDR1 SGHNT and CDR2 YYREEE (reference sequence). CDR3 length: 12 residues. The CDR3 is CATGQGGQPQHF. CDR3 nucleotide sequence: TGTGCAACCGGACAGGGGGGACAGCCCCAGCATTTT.

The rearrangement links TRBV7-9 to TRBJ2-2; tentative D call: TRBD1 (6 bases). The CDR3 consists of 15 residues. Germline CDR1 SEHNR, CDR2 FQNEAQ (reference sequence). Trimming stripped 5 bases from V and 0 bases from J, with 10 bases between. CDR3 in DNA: TGTGCCAGCAGCACCGGGACAACGAACACCGGGGAGCTGTTTTTT. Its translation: CASSTGTTNTGELFF.

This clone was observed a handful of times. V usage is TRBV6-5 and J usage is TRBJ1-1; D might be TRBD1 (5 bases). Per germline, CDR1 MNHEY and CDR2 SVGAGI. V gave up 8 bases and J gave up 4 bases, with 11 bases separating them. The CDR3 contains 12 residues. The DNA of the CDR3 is TGTGCCAGCGAGGACAAAGGCACTGAAGCTTTCTTT. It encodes CASEDKGTEAFF.

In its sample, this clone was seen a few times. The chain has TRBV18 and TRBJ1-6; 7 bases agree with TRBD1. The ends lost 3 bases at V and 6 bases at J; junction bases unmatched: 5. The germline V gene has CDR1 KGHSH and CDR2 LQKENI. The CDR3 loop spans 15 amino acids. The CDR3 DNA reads TGTGCCAGCTCACCGGCGGGACAGACTAATTCACCCCTCCACTTT. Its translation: CASSPAGQTNSPLHF.